This T cell receptor (beta chain) was sequenced for a study of blood T cells in healthy people across ages. Study-wide points: As age increased, TCR beta diversity per million T cells fell in a roughly linear fashion. Researchers deemed the diversity estimates from one million T cells underestimates. Changes in expanded clonotypes were possibly confounded, as the CMV status of donors was unknown.

Primed by a sample-barcoded 5' primer and a J-beta primer mix, a second PCR proceeded for roughly 7 to 11 cycles. Sequencing yielded, for each sample, at least 3 million paired-end reads carrying CDR3. From the 5' RACE reads, TCRdb called clonotypes with MiXCR, one entry per CDR3 protein. This sample yields under 2 million distinct CDR3 sequences, of which approximately 32% are seen a single time; roughly 12% belongs to the top ten. In regard to this clonotype: Antigen unknown. Here the CDR3 omits its conserved ending phenylalanine or tryptophan, so a read error is the likely source.

Germline V CDR1 and CDR2: SGHKS, YYEKEE (reference sequence). The V end lost 0 bases, the J end lost 2 bases, and 9 bases lay between the germline ends. The length of the CDR3 is 14 residues. The clonotype originates from a woman younger than 45 in good health. The specimen sequenced was blood. The rearrangement links TRBV5-5 to TRBJ2-7; D uncertain. Here the CDR3 DNA reads TGTGCCAGCAGCTTGGCCAATCCACCCTACGAGCAGTACTGC. Translated, it gives CASSLANPPYEQYC.